Following are 9 T cell receptor beta chains from one sample sequenced in a study of Graves' ophthalmopathy and Graves' hyperthyroidism. RNA transcripts yielded amplified TCR beta CDR3 regions. The library came from an HTBI-primed first-round RT-PCR and a second-round multiplex PCR. TCRdb ran MiXCR on the multiplex PCR reads and lists one entry per CDR3 protein. Among some 150,000 distinct CDR3 sequences listed, roughly two fifths were seen once. The sequencing input was peripheral blood. The receptor source for this set is a man aged 25-40 years with Graves' ophthalmopathy.

At least ten counts were recorded for this clonotype. This sequence joins TRBV11-3 and TRBJ1-5, with D uncertain. Germline CDR1 SGHNT, CDR2 YENEEA. V was cut by 5 bases and J by 4 bases, with 12 bases left in between. The CDR3 has 14 residues. In DNA form, the CDR3 reads TGTGCCAGCAGCCCATCACCGGGGAATCAGCCCCAGCATTTT. This gives the protein CASSPSPGNQPQHF.

Many counts were recorded for this clonotype. The gene calls are TRBV15 and TRBJ1-5, with no clear D. The germline V and J ends were trimmed by 0 bases and 7 bases, with 1 base remaining between them. CDR1 and CDR2 from the germline V gene are LNHNV and YYDKDF (reference sequence). CDR3 size: 11 residues. The DNA for the CDR3 is TGTGCCACCAGCAGAGAACAGCCCCAGCATTTT. Encoded protein: CATSREQPQHF.

The rearrangement uses TRBV28 and TRBJ1-1; D is possibly TRBD1 (6 bases). Germline assignment: CDR1 MDHEN and CDR2 SYDVKM. The CDR3 extends over 11 amino acids. Trimming stripped 7 bases from V and 8 bases from J, with 11 bases between. CDR3 DNA sequence: TGTGCCAGCAAATGGGGGGGCGAAGCTTTCTTT. As protein: CASKWGGEAFF.

V gene TRBV6-1 combines with J gene TRBJ2-7, with D perhaps being TRBD1 or TRBD2 (5 bases each). The CDR3 contains 12 residues. Trimming stripped 6 bases from V and 5 bases from J, with 11 bases between. Germline V lookup: CDR1 MNHNS, CDR2 SASEGT. CDR3 sequence reads: CASSPRGDEQYF. The CDR3 bases are TGTGCCAGCAGCCCGAGGGGAGACGAGCAGTACTTC.

A few counts support this clonotype. The rearrangement uses TRBV20-1 and TRBJ1-1; D ambiguous. The CDR3 totals 13 residues. Germline V gene lookup returns CDR1 DFQATT and CDR2 SNEGSKA (reference sequence). The CDR3 is CSVFGPQVTEAFF. The CDR3 DNA reads TGCAGCGTCTTTGGGCCGCAGGTGACTGAAGCTTTCTTT.

The chain recombines TRBV4-1 with TRBJ2-7, with 10 bases aligning to TRBD1. V dropped 4 bases and J dropped 6; count of bases not matched to a gene: 15. Per germline, CDR1 MGHRA and CDR2 YSYEKL. The CDR3 contains 17 residues. CDR3 loop: CASSPITLGQGSLEQYF. For the CDR3, the DNA is TGCGCCAGCAGCCCGATAACGCTGGGACAGGGGAGTCTCGAGCAGTACTTC.

This clonotype was observed at least ten times. This chain uses TRBV7-2 with TRBJ1-1; 7 bases agree with TRBD1. The CDR3 is 15 residues long. Trimming removed 4 bases from V and 5 bases from J; junction bases left unmatched: 10. Germline-derived CDR1 and CDR2 are SGHTA and FQGNSA. The CDR3 region is CASSSLWRDSTEAFF. As DNA, the CDR3 is TGTGCCAGCAGCTCTCTCTGGAGGGACAGTACTGAAGCTTTCTTT.

The table lists this clonotype with many counts. The chain has TRBV28 and TRBJ1-5; TRBD1 matches at 9 bases. The CDR3 is 15 residues long. Germline V lookup: CDR1 MDHEN, CDR2 SYDVKM. Germline trimming cut 4 bases from V and 3 bases from J; bases unmatched to any gene: 4. The CDR3 nucleotides read TGTGCCAGCAGTTCCGGGACAGGGAACAATCAGCCCCAGCATTTT. This codes for CASSSGTGNNQPQHF.

This clonotype was recorded at least ten times. V gene TRBV19 combines with J gene TRBJ1-5, with 7 positions matching TRBD1. This CDR3 has 14 residues. Germline trimming cut 7 bases from V and 3 bases from J; bases unmatched to any gene: 6. CDR1 and CDR2 (germline): LNHDA, SQIVND (reference sequence). The CDR3 reads CASTLQGNNQPQHF. The CDR3 region has the DNA TGTGCCAGTACCCTACAGGGGAACAATCAGCCCCAGCATTTT.